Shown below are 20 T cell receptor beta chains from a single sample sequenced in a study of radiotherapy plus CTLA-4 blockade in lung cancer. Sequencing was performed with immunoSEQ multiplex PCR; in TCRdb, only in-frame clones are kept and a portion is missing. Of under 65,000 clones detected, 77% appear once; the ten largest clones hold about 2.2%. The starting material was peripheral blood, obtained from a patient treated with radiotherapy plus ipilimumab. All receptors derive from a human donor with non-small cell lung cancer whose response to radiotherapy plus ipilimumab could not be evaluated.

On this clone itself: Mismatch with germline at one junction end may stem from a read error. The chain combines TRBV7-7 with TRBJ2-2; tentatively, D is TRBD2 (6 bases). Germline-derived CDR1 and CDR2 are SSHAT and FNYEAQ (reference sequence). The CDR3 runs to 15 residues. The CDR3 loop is CASSLRLGVSGELFF. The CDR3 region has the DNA TGTGCTAGCAGCTTACGACTAGGGGTCTCCGGGGAGCTGTTTTTT.

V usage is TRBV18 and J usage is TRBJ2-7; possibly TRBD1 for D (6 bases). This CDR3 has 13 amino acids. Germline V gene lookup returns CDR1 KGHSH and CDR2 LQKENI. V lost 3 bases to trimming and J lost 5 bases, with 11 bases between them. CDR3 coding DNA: TGTGCCAGCTCACCCGGGACATTCAACGAGCAGTACTTC. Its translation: CASSPGTFNEQYF.

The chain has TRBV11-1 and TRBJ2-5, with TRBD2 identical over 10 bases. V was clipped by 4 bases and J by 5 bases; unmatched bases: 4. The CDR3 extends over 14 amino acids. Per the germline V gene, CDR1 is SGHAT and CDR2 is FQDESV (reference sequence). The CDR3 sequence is CASSSPGLAETQYF. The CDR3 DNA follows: TGTGCCAGCAGCTCGCCGGGACTAGCGGAGACCCAGTACTTC.

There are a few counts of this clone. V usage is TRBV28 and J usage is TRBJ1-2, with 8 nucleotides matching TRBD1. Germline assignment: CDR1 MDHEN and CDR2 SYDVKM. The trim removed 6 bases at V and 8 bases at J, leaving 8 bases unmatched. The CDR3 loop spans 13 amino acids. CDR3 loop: CASSSDRGGGYTF. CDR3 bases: TGTGCCAGCAGCTCCGACAGGGGTGGGGGCTACACCTTC.

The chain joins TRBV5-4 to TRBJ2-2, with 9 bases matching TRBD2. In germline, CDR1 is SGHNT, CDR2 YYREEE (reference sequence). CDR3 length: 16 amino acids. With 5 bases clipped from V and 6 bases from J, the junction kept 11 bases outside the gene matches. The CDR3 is CASRSGAGGNSGELFF. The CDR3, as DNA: TGTGCCAGCAGATCAGGAGCGGGAGGAAATTCCGGGGAGCTGTTTTTT.

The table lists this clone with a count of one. The CDR3, as DNA: TGTGCCAGCAGCCCACAGGGCGTTGGGGAGCAGTACTTC. It yields the protein CASSPQGVGEQYF. The chain carries TRBV7-3 and TRBJ2-7; D is perhaps TRBD1 (6 bases). Germline loops: CDR1 SGHTA, CDR2 FQGTGA. This CDR3 is 13 amino acids long. V dropped 5 bases and J dropped 7 bases, with 15 bases sitting between them.

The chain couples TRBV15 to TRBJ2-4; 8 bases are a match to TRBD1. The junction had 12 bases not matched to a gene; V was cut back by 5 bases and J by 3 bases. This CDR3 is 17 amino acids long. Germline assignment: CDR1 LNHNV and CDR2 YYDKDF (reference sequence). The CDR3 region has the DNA TGTGCCACCAGCGCTAACAGGGGGACCTACTACAAAAACATTCAGTACTTC. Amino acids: CATSANRGTYYKNIQYF.

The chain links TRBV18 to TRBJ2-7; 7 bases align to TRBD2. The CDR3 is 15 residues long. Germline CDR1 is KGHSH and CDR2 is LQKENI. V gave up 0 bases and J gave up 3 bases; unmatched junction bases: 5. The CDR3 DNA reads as TGTGCCAGCTCACCACCAGGCGGGGGAATCTACGAGCAGTACTTC. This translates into CASSPPGGGIYEQYF.

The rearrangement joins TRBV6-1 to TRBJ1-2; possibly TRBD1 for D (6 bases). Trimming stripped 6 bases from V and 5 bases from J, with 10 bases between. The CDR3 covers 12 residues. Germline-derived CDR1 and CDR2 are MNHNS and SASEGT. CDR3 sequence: CASSPDRYGYTF. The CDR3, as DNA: TGTGCCAGCAGCCCGGACAGATATGGCTACACCTTC.

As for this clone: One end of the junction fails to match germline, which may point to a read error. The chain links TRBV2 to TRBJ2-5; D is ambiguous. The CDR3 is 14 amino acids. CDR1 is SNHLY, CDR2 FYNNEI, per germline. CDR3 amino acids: CANSLWQAEETQYF. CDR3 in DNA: TGTGCCAACAGTTTATGGCAGGCTGAGGAGACCCAGTACTTC.

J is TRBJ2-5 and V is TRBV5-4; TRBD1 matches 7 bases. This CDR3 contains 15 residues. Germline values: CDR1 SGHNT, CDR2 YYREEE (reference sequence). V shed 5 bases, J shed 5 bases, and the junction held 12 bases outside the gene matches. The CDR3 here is CASSQQTGTWETQYF. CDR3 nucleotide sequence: TGTGCCAGCAGTCAACAGACAGGGACATGGGAGACCCAGTACTTC. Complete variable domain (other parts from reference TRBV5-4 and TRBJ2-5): ETGVTQSPTHLIKTRGQQVTLRCSSQSGHNTVSWYQQALGQGPQFIFQYYREEENGRGNFPPRFSGLQFPNYSSELNVNALELDDSALYLCASSQQTGTWETQYFGPGTRLLVL.

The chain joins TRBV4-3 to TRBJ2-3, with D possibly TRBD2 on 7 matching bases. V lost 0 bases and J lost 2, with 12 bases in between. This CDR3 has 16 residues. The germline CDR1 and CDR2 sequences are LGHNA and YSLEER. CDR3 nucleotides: TGCGCCAGCAGCCAAGATTTCCGGGGGGCCACAGATACGCAGTATTTT. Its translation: CASSQDFRGATDTQYF.

CDR3 sequence (DNA): TGTGCCAGTATAGAAACCGGGACTATAGCAACCAAGGAGCAGTTCTTC. Translated, it gives CASIETGTIATKEQFF. The chain has TRBV19 and TRBJ2-1, with 7 bases matching TRBD2. Per the germline V gene, CDR1 is LNHDA and CDR2 is SQIVND (reference sequence). CDR3 size: 16 residues. The trim removed 7 bases at V and 10 bases at J, leaving 19 bases unmatched.

CDR3 sequence: CASSLAGTGNQPQHF. The CDR3 nucleotides read TGTGCCAGCAGCTTAGCGGGGACAGGCAATCAGCCCCAGCATTTT. The rearrangement uses TRBV7-9 and TRBJ1-5; 7 bases match TRBD1. CDR1 SEHNR and CDR2 FQNEAQ come from the germline V gene (reference sequence). With V trimmed by 0 bases and J by 2 bases, 1 base remained unmatched. The CDR3 totals 15 residues.

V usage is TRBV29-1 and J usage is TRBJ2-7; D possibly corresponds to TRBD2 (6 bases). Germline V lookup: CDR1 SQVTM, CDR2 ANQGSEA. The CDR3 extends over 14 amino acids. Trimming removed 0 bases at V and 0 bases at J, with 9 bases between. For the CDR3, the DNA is TGCAGCGTTGAAGAGACTAGGAACTCCTACGAGCAGTACTTC. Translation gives CSVEETRNSYEQYF.

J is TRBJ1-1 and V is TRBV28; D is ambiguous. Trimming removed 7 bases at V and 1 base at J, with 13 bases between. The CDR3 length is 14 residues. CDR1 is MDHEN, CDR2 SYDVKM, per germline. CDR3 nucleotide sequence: TGTGCCAGCACCCTCAACGCAGAGAACACTGAAGCTTTCTTT. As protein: CASTLNAENTEAFF.

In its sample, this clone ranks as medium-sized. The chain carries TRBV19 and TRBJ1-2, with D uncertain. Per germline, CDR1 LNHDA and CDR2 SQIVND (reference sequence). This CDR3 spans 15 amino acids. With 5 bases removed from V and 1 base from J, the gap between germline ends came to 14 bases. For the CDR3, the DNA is TGTGCCAGTAGTCCCCGGGGTAGAAATAACTATGGCTACACCTTC. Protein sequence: CASSPRGRNNYGYTF.

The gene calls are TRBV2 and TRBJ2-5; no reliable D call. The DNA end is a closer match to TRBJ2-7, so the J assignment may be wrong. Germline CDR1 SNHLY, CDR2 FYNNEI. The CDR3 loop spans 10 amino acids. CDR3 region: CASRSYEQYF. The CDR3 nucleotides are TGTGCCAGCAGGTCCTACGAGCAGTACTTC.

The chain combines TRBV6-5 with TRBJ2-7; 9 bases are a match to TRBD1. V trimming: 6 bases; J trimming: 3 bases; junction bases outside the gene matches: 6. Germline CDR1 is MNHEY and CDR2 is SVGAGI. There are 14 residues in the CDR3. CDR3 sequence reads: CASRKGDRVYEQYF. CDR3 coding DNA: TGTGCCAGCAGAAAGGGGGACAGGGTCTACGAGCAGTACTTC.

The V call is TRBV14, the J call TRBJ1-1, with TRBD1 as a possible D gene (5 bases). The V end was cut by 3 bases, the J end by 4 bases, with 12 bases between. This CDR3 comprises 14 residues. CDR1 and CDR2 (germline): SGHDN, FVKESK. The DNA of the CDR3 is TGTGCCAGCAGCCATATACAGGTTCGCACTGAAGCTTTCTTT. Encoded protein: CASSHIQVRTEAFF.